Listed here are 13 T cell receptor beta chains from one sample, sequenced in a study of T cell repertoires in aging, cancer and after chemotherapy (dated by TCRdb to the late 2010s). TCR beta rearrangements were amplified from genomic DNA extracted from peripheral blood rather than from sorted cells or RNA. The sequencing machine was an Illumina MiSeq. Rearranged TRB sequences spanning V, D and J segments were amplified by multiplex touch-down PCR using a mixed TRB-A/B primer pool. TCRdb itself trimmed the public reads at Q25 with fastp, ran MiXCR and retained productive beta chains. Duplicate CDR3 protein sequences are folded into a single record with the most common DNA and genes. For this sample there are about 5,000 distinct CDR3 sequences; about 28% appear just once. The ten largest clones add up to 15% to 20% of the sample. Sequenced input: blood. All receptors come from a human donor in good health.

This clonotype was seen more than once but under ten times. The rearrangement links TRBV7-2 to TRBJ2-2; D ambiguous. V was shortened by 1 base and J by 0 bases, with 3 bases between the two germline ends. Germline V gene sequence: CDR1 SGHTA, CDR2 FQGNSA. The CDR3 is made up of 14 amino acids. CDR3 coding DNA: TGTGCCAGCAGCTTAGTTTCGAACACCGGGGAGCTGTTTTTT. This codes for CASSLVSNTGELFF.

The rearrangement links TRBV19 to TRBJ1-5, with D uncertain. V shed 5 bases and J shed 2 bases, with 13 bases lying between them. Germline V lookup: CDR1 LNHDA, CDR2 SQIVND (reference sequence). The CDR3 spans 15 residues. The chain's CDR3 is CASSYEGTGNQPQHF. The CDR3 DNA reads TGTGCCAGTAGTTATGAGGGTACAGGCAATCAGCCCCAGCATTTT.

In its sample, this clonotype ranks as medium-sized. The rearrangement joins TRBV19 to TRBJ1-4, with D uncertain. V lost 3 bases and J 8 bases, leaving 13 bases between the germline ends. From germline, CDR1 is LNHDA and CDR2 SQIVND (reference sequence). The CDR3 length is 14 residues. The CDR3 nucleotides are TGTGCCAGTAGTATGGGTCAGTTCCTCGAAAAACTGTTTTTT. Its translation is CASSMGQFLEKLFF.

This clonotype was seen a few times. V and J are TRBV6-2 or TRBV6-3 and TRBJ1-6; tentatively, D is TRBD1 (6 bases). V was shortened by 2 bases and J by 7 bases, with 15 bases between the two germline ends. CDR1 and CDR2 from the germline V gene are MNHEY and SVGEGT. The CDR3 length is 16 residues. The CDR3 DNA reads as TGTGCCAGCAGTTACGGGCGGGGGGCCAACAATTCACCCCTCCACTTT. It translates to CASSYGRGANNSPLHF.

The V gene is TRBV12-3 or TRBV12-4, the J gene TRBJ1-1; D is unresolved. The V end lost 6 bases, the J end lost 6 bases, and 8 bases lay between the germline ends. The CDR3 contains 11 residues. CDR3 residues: CASSWRAEAFF. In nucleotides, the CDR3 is TGTGCCAGCAGCTGGCGGGCTGAAGCTTTCTTT.

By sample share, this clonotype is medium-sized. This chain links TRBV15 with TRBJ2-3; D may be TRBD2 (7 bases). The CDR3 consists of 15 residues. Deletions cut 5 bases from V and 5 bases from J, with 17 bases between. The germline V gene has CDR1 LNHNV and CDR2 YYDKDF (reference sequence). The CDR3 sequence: CATSLGAGEGDTQYF. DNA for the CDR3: TGTGCCACCAGCCTGGGGGCGGGGGAAGGAGATACGCAGTATTTT.

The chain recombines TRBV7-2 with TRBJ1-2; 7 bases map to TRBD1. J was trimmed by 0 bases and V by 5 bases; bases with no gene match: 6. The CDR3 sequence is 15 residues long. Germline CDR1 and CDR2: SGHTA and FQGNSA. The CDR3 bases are TGTGCCAGCAGCCCCCAGACAGGGTCTAACTATGGCTACACCTTC. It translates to CASSPQTGSNYGYTF. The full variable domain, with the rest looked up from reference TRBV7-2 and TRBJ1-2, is GAGVSQSPSNKVTEKGKDVELRCDPISGHTALYWYRQSLGQGLEFLIYFQGNSAPDKSGLPSDRFSAERTGGSVSTLTIQRTQQEDSAVYLCASSPQTGSNYGYTFGSGTRLTVV.

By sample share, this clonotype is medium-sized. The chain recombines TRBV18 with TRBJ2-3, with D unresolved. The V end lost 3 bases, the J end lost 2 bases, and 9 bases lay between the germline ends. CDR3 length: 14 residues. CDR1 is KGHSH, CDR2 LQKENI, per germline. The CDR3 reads CASSPQGITDTQYF. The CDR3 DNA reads TGTGCCAGCTCACCTCAAGGGATCACAGATACGCAGTATTTT.

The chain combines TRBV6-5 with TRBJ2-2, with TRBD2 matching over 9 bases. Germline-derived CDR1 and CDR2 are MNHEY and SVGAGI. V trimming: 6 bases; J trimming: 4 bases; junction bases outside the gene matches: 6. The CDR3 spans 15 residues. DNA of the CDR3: TGTGCCAGCAGCCAAGCGGGGGGAGGCACCGGGGAGCTGTTTTTT. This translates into CASSQAGGGTGELFF.

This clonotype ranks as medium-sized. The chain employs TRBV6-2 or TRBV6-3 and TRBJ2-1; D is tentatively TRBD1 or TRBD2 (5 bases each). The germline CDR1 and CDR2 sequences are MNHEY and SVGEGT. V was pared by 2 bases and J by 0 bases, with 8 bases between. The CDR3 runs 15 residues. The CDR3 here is CASSYGGSSYNEQFF. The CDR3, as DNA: TGTGCCAGCAGTTACGGGGGTAGCTCCTACAATGAGCAGTTCTTC.

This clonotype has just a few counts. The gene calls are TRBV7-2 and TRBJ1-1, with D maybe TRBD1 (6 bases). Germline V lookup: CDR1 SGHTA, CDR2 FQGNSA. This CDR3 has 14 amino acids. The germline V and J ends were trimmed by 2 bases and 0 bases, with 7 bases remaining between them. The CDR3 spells CASSLRGMNTEAFF. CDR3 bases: TGTGCCAGCAGCTTAAGGGGGATGAACACTGAAGCTTTCTTT. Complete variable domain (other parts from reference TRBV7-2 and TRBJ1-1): GAGVSQSPSNKVTEKGKDVELRCDPISGHTALYWYRQSLGQGLEFLIYFQGNSAPDKSGLPSDRFSAERTGGSVSTLTIQRTQQEDSAVYLCASSLRGMNTEAFFGQGTRLTVV.

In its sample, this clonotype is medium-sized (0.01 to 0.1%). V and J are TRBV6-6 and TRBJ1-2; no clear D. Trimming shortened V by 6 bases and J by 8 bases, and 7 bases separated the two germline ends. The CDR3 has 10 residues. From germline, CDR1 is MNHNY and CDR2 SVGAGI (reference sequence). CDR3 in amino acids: CASRSQGYTF. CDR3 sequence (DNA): TGTGCCAGCAGAAGTCAGGGCTACACCTTC.

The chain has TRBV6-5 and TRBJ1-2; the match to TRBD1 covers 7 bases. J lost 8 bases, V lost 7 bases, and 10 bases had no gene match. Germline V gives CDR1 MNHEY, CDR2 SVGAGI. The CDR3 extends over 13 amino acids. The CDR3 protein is CASTQGGVGGYTF. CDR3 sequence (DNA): TGTGCCAGCACCCAGGGGGGGGTGGGAGGCTACACCTTC.